The 20 T cell receptor beta chains below all came from one sample that was sequenced in a study of T-cell memory formation after mild COVID-19. Using its own MiXCR run on the 5' RACE reads, TCRdb lists one record per CDR3 protein. This table holds roughly 340,000 distinct CDR3 sequences, 15% to 20% found once. Specimen: PBMCs or a T cell subset sorted from them (not recorded which). All receptors derive from a man between 18 and 29 years old who had mild COVID-19 (a few samples of this study predate the infection). Cell type and time point are not known.

This clonotype was seen a few times. V gene TRBV12-3 or TRBV12-4 combines with J gene TRBJ2-2; D may be TRBD2 (6 bases). V lost 5 bases and J 8 bases, leaving 12 bases between the germline ends. The CDR3 totals 13 residues. The CDR3 region has the DNA TGTGCCAGCAGTCCGGGAGTGTTGGGGGAGCTGTTTTTT. Residues: CASSPGVLGELFF.

The chain combines TRBV15 with TRBJ2-1, with D perhaps matching TRBD1 or TRBD2 (5 bases each). CDR3 length equals 17 residues. Trimming left V 4 bases short and J 3 bases short, with 19 bases between. Germline CDR1 reads LNHNV; CDR2 reads YYDKDF (reference sequence). The chain's CDR3 is CATSNTTGPLYYNEQFF. In DNA, the CDR3 is TGTGCCACCAGCAACACAACGGGGCCCCTATACTACAATGAGCAGTTCTTC.

Only a few counts were recorded for this clonotype. This sequence joins TRBV25-1 and TRBJ1-2; D gene ambiguous. The CDR3 covers 13 residues. The germline CDR1 and CDR2 sequences are MGHDK and SYGVNS. V gave up 2 bases and J gave up 1 base, with 5 bases separating them. DNA for the CDR3: TGTGCCAGCAGTGAAGGAATTAACTATGGCTACACCTTC. Its protein is CASSEGINYGYTF.

The chain joins TRBV7-9 to TRBJ2-1, with 10 bases aligning to TRBD2. Unmatched junction bases numbered 7, after V lost 5 bases and J lost 3 bases. This CDR3 comprises 16 residues. Germline V gene data show CDR1 as SEHNR and CDR2 as FQNEAQ (reference sequence). The CDR3 nucleotides read TGTGCCAGCAGCGGGGATCTAGCGGGGGACTACAATGAGCAGTTCTTC. Translating gives CASSGDLAGDYNEQFF. The whole variable domain, filled in from reference TRBV7-9 and TRBJ2-1, reads DTGVSQNPRHKITKRGQNVTFRCDPISEHNRLYWYRQTLGQGPEFLTYFQNEAQLEKSRLLSDRFSAERPKGSFSTLEIQRTEQGDSAMYLCASSGDLAGDYNEQFFGPGTRLTVL.

This clonotype was detected only a few times. The chain has TRBV27 and TRBJ2-7; D remains unclear. The germline gives CDR1 MNHEY, CDR2 SMNVEV (reference sequence). This CDR3 spans 12 amino acids. The V gene lost 7 bases and the J gene lost 0 bases, with 7 bases spanning the gap. The CDR3 nucleotides read TGTGCCAGCATGGGAATCTCCTACGAGCAGTACTTC. Translated: CASMGISYEQYF.

The chain recombines TRBV6-5 with TRBJ2-7, with 9 bases matching TRBD1. The CDR3 sequence is 14 residues long. The germline V gene has CDR1 MNHEY and CDR2 SVGAGI. The V segment lost 2 bases and the J segment 5 bases; nucleotides outside the gene matches: 4. The CDR3 is CASSYVDRGDEQYF. The CDR3 DNA is TGTGCCAGCAGTTACGTCGACAGGGGGGACGAGCAGTACTTC.

The chain carries TRBV5-1 and TRBJ2-3; 7 positions match TRBD1. This CDR3 contains 17 residues. The germline V gene has CDR1 SGHRS and CDR2 YFSETQ. V gave up 4 bases and J gave up 3 bases; unmatched junction bases: 14. CDR3 protein: CASSRFRDSPGTDTQYF. Here the CDR3 DNA reads TGCGCCAGCAGCCGCTTCCGGGACAGTCCGGGGACAGATACGCAGTATTTT.

The chain has TRBV6-1 and TRBJ2-7, with D possibly called TRBD1 or TRBD2 (6 bases each). Germline CDR1 is MNHNS and CDR2 is SASEGT. Trimming removed 1 base from V and 9 bases from J, with 13 bases in between. The CDR3 consists of 13 residues. The CDR3 loop is CASSEVWGARQYV. In DNA form, the CDR3 reads TGTGCCAGCAGTGAAGTATGGGGGGCAAGGCAGTACGTC.

In this sample, this clonotype turned up a few times. The V and J genes are TRBV4-1 and TRBJ2-3, with D perhaps TRBD1 (5 bases). The CDR3 covers 16 residues. Germline loops: CDR1 MGHRA, CDR2 YSYEKL. With 1 base removed from V and 5 bases from J, the gap between germline ends came to 16 bases. Here the CDR3 DNA reads TGCGCCAGCAGCCAAGTAGTCAGGGTCGAAAGAGATACGCAGTATTTT. It specifies CASSQVVRVERDTQYF.

The rearrangement joins TRBV7-9 to TRBJ2-7; a possible D gene is TRBD2 (5 bases). This CDR3 is built from 13 residues. Germline CDR1 is SEHNR and CDR2 is FQNEAQ (reference sequence). V lost 7 bases and J lost 1, with 11 bases in between. The CDR3 nucleotides are TGTGCCAGCACGGGGATTTGGTCCTACGAGCAGTACTTC. It specifies CASTGIWSYEQYF.

This clonotype was recorded a few times. The chain recombines TRBV6-7 with TRBJ2-7; D remains unclear. TRBV6-7 is an ORF, and what it does is uncertain. Trimming pared 10 bases from V and 1 base from J, leaving 20 bases between. This CDR3 contains 15 residues. The CDR3 protein is CATASSPGCSYEQYV. The CDR3 DNA sequence: TGTGCCACGGCATCCAGCCCGGGCTGTTCCTACGAGCAGTACGTC.

This clonotype has just a few counts. The V and J genes are TRBV2 and TRBJ1-6; D gene unclear. V was shortened by 3 bases and J by 5 bases, with 11 bases between the two germline ends. The CDR3 is 15 residues long. Germline-derived CDR1 and CDR2 are SNHLY and FYNNEI. The CDR3: CASSDEQTNNSPLHF. CDR3 nucleotide sequence: TGTGCCAGCAGTGACGAACAGACCAATAATTCACCCCTCCACTTT.

This clonotype occurred a few times. The chain is built from TRBV20-1 and TRBJ1-2; possible D gene TRBD1, 5 bases. Trimming removed 0 bases from V and 0 bases from J, with 14 bases in between. The CDR3 covers 16 residues. The V gene's germline CDR1 is DFQATT and CDR2 SNEGSKA (reference sequence). CDR3 DNA sequence: TGCAGTGCTAGAGATTTTGTCAGGGCCGCTAACTATGGCTACACCTTC. Translated, it gives CSARDFVRAANYGYTF.

This clonotype was detected only a few times. The genes are TRBV20-1 and TRBJ2-1; 7 bases match TRBD1. The CDR3 consists of 13 residues. Germline lookup yields CDR1 DFQATT and CDR2 SNEGSKA (reference sequence). The V segment lost 3 bases and the J segment 4 bases; nucleotides outside the gene matches: 3. The CDR3 protein is CSARTGWYNEQFF. The DNA of the CDR3 is TGCAGTGCTAGGACAGGGTGGTACAATGAGCAGTTCTTC.

The chain combines TRBV19 with TRBJ2-7, with D tentatively TRBD2 (5 bases). The CDR3 length is 13 residues. Germline V CDR1 and CDR2: LNHDA, SQIVND (reference sequence). Trimming removed 5 bases at V and 2 bases at J, with 10 bases between. The CDR3 nucleotides are TGTGCCAGTAGTTACCGAGGGACCTACGAGCAGTACTTC. Its protein product is CASSYRGTYEQYF. Combining the CDR3 with reference TRBV19 and TRBJ2-7 gives the whole variable domain DGGITQSPKYLFRKEGQNVTLSCEQNLNHDAMYWYRQDPGQGLRLIYYSQIVNDFQKGDIAEGYSVSREKKESFPLTVTSAQKNPTAFYLCASSYRGTYEQYFGPGTRLTVT.

This rearrangement joins TRBV5-4 to TRBJ2-7, with 9 positions matching TRBD1. The trim removed 4 bases at V and 5 bases at J, leaving 4 bases unmatched. The V gene's germline CDR1 is SGHNT and CDR2 YYREEE (reference sequence). CDR3 size: 13 residues. The CDR3 loop is CASSKQGADEQYV. The CDR3 region has the DNA TGTGCCAGCAGCAAACAGGGGGCGGACGAGCAGTACGTC.

This sequence joins TRBV5-1 and TRBJ2-3; no clear D. This CDR3 contains 16 residues. Trimming stripped 1 base from V and 0 bases from J, with 12 bases between. Germline V gives CDR1 SGHRS, CDR2 YFSETQ. The CDR3 region has the DNA TGCGCCAGCAGCTTGAAAGGGTCCCATAGCACAGATACGCAGTATTTT. Its translation is CASSLKGSHSTDTQYF.

The chain has TRBV11-2 and TRBJ2-1, with TRBD2 identical over 11 bases. The junction had 10 bases not matched to a gene; V was cut back by 6 bases and J by 3 bases. The CDR3 loop spans 17 amino acids. Germline V gives CDR1 SGHAT, CDR2 FQNNGV. Here the CDR3 reads CASSHDKTSGNYNEQFF. DNA of the CDR3: TGTGCCAGCAGTCATGATAAGACTAGCGGGAACTACAATGAGCAGTTCTTC. The full variable domain, in which reference TRBV11-2 and TRBJ2-1 provide the parts outside the CDR3, is EAGVAQSPRYKIIEKRQSVAFWCNPISGHATLYWYQQILGQGPKLLIQFQNNGVVDDSQLPKDRFSAERLKGVDSTLKIQPAKLEDSAVYLCASSHDKTSGNYNEQFFGPGTRLTVL.

This chain links TRBV6-2 or TRBV6-3 with TRBJ2-3, with 15 nucleotides matching TRBD2. Germline V gene sequence: CDR1 MNHEY, CDR2 SVGEGT. V trimming: 5 bases; J trimming: 5 bases; junction bases outside the gene matches: 8. The CDR3 totals 17 residues. The CDR3 DNA sequence: TGTGCCAGCAGTAAAGCCGGACTAGCGGGGGGGAGAGATACGCAGTATTTT. Translated, it gives CASSKAGLAGGRDTQYF.

The V and J genes are TRBV7-6 and TRBJ1-2; weak D call: TRBD1 (5 bases). CDR3 length equals 15 residues. Germline assignment: CDR1 SGHVS and CDR2 FNYEAQ. Trimming stripped 1 base from V and 4 bases from J, with 13 bases between. The chain's CDR3 is CASSLGRQGSYGYTF. The CDR3 DNA reads TGTGCCAGCAGCTTAGGCCGGCAGGGCAGCTATGGCTACACCTTC.